This T cell receptor beta chain was recorded in a study of OX40 agonist ivuxolimab in advanced cancers. Study at large: It was permissible to have had prior anti-PD-1, anti-PD-L1 or anti-CTLA-4 therapy, and around 40% had some. Among those treated, three patients had partial responses, one with hepatocellular carcinoma and two with cutaneous melanoma.

Any history of autoimmune disease or systemic immunosuppression disqualified patients. Drawing of blood for sampling happened at baseline, at cycle 4 day 1, and at cycle 7 day 1. This clone appeared a few times. Only in-frame clones appear in the TCRdb table, and some are missing; sequencing was by immunoSEQ multiplex PCR. The sample shows 50,000 to 55,000 clones, 80% to 90% of them seen only once. Germline lookup yields CDR1 SGHNT and CDR2 YYREEE (reference sequence). Trimming left V 1 base short and J 6 bases short, with 10 bases between. This CDR3 is built from 14 residues. The receptor comes from an adult with an advanced solid tumor such as melanoma, head and neck, liver or kidney cancer. This sequence joins TRBV5-4 and TRBJ2-2; TRBD1 might be the D (6 bases). The sample in question was CD4+ or CD8+ T cells sorted from blood, obtained in a trial of the OX40 agonist ivuxolimab. DNA of the CDR3: TGTGCCAGCAGCTTGTCTACAGGGCCCGGGGAGCTGTTTTTT. As protein: CASSLSTGPGELFF.